This T cell receptor (beta chain) was identified during a study of blood T cell repertoires in COVID-19. Original methodology: Reference gene primer amplification yielded estimated nucleated cell counts. Using immunoSEQ multiplex PCR, the repertoire was profiled, and TCRdb retains in-frame clones only, with some absent. Clone size and V and J calls were adopted from that table, with D and trimming inferred from the DNA. Of approximately 230,000 clones listed, 87% are singletons. The participants were between roughly 18 and 100 years old and came from 24 US areas. The sequence was collected from a woman in her 30s with acute COVID-19. Material for sequencing was PBMCs or T cells enriched from blood (not recorded which).

As DNA, the CDR3 is TGTGCCAGCAGTTACGCTGGACAGGGACTAGCCAAAAACATTCAGTACTTC. The encoded protein is CASSYAGQGLAKNIQYF. The gene calls are TRBV6-2 or TRBV6-3 and TRBJ2-4; 8 nucleotides match TRBD1. J lost 0 bases, V lost 2 bases, and 6 bases had no gene match. This CDR3 region has 17 residues. Looked up from germline, CDR1 is MNHEY and CDR2 is SVGEGT.